Below, 15 T cell receptor beta chains from the same sample are listed, as sequenced in a study of T cells after yellow fever vaccination. TCRdb fed the 5' RACE reads into MiXCR, producing one record per CDR3 protein. The sample holds some 260,000 distinct CDR3 sequences, about 5.2% seen once. Sequenced here: CD4+ T cells sorted from PBMCs, sampled on the day of the yellow fever booster vaccination. These receptor sequences come from a man between 18 and 29 years old who received the YFV17D yellow fever vaccine.

This clonotype was picked up many times. CDR3 loop: CASSSRDRGNIQYF. CDR3 nucleotides: TGTGCCAGCAGTTCCCGGGACAGGGGTAACATTCAGTACTTC. V gene TRBV12-3 or TRBV12-4 combines with J gene TRBJ2-4, with 10 bases identical to TRBD1. V trimming: 4 bases; J trimming: 7 bases; junction bases outside the gene matches: 4. CDR3 length equals 14 residues.

This clonotype was seen at least ten times. V is TRBV4-3 and J is TRBJ1-1; D not certain. Trimming removed 6 bases at V and 1 base at J, with 9 bases between. Germline lookup yields CDR1 LGHNA and CDR2 YSLEER. This CDR3 comprises 13 residues. In nucleotides, the CDR3 is TGCGCCAGCAGACGTACTGGGAACACTGAAGCTTTCTTT. This codes for CASRRTGNTEAFF.

This clonotype was detected ten times or more. The V call is TRBV28, the J call TRBJ2-3, with no clear D. The CDR3 runs to 13 residues. Trimming left V 1 base short and J 3 bases short, with 5 bases between. The germline V gene has CDR1 MDHEN and CDR2 SYDVKM. The CDR3, as DNA: TGTGCCAGCAGTTTATTCACGACAGATACGCAGTATTTT. Translated: CASSLFTTDTQYF.

CDR3 loop: CASSAPGGNYGYTF. For the CDR3, the DNA is TGTGCCAGCAGCGCTCCAGGGGGGAACTATGGCTACACCTTC. The chain has TRBV7-9 and TRBJ1-2, with TRBD1 matching over 7 bases. The CDR3 consists of 14 residues. The V and J ends lost 5 bases and 2 bases, in that order; junction bases with no gene match: 5. CDR1 and CDR2 from the germline V gene are SEHNR and FQNEAQ (reference sequence).

The J gene is TRBJ1-5, the V gene TRBV21-1; TRBD1 reflects the table's D call only, with no check against the DNA. TRBV21-1 is deemed a pseudogene. This CDR3 has 15 amino acids. DNA of the CDR3: TGTGCCAGCAGCCTCAAGGGGGTGAGCAATCAGCCCCAGCATTTT. Residues: CASSLKGVSNQPQHF.

The genes are TRBV3-1 and TRBJ1-6; unclear D gene. Per germline, CDR1 LGHDT and CDR2 YNNKEL (reference sequence). This CDR3 contains 17 residues. V lost 4 bases, J lost 8 bases, and 21 bases lay in between. The CDR3 DNA is TGTGCCAGCAGCCCCGGGGTCCTCCTGGGCCCTTATTCACCCCTCCACTTT. It codes for CASSPGVLLGPYSPLHF.

The chain recombines TRBV6-5 with TRBJ2-5; 7 bases are a match to TRBD2. Per the germline V gene, CDR1 is MNHEY and CDR2 is SVGAGI. This CDR3 is 14 amino acids long. With V trimmed by 2 bases and J by 5 bases, 5 bases remained unmatched. CDR3 protein: CASSYGGEWETQYF. CDR3 bases: TGTGCCAGCAGTTACGGGGGGGAATGGGAGACCCAGTACTTC.

This clonotype was picked up many times. The chain employs TRBV6-5 and TRBJ2-2; possible D gene TRBD2, 5 bases. CDR3 size: 14 residues. The germline CDR1 and CDR2 sequences are MNHEY and SVGAGI. V shed 0 bases and J shed 5 bases, with 7 bases lying between them. Written as DNA, the CDR3 is TGTGCCAGCAGTTACTCGGGGAGTACCGGGGAGCTGTTTTTT. This encodes CASSYSGSTGELFF.

This clonotype has a count of ten or more. The rearrangement joins TRBV5-6 to TRBJ2-1; D gene ambiguous. The CDR3 consists of 14 residues. The ends were cut back, 4 bases at V and 3 bases at J, with 11 bases in the middle. Germline lookup yields CDR1 SGHDT and CDR2 YYEEEE. DNA of the CDR3: TGTGCCAGCAGCCCCTCCTTCCTCTACAATGAGCAGTTCTTC. Amino acid sequence: CASSPSFLYNEQFF. The full variable domain, its missing parts supplied by reference TRBV5-6 and TRBJ2-1, is DAGVTQSPTHLIKTRGQQVTLRCSPKSGHDTVSWYQQALGQGPQFIFQYYEEEERQRGNFPDRFSGHQFPNYSSELNVNALLLGDSALYLCASSPSFLYNEQFFGPGTRLTVL.

This clonotype was counted many times. The V call is TRBV5-1, the J call TRBJ1-1; tentatively, D is TRBD1 (5 bases). The V end lost 0 bases, the J end lost 1 base, and 10 bases lay between the germline ends. The CDR3 is made up of 15 amino acids. Germline V CDR1 and CDR2: SGHRS, YFSETQ. In DNA form, the CDR3 reads TGCGCCAGCAGCTTGGCGATCGGGGCGAACACTGAAGCTTTCTTT. This encodes CASSLAIGANTEAFF.

This clonotype occurred a few times. The chain joins TRBV19 to TRBJ2-5; D is uncertain. Germline CDR1 and CDR2: LNHDA and SQIVND (reference sequence). Trimming cost V 3 bases and J 1 base, with 9 bases left between them. This CDR3 comprises 14 residues. This CDR3 reads CASSMTVIQETQYF. The DNA for the CDR3 is TGTGCCAGTAGTATGACGGTTATCCAAGAGACCCAGTACTTC.

The CDR3 region has the DNA TGTGCCAGCAGGGACCCCGGGACAGGCTGGACCTTC. Its protein product is CASRDPGTGWTF. This chain links TRBV2 with TRBJ1-2, with 8 bases lining up with TRBD1. The CDR3 loop spans 12 amino acids. Germline assignment: CDR1 SNHLY and CDR2 FYNNEI. J was trimmed by 14 bases and V by 6 bases; bases with no gene match: 11. Complete variable domain (other parts from reference TRBV2 and TRBJ1-2): EPEVTQTPSHQVTQMGQEVILRCVPISNHLYFYWYRQILGQKVEFLVSFYNNEISEKSEIFDDQFSVERPDGSNFTLKIRSTKLEDSAMYFCASRDPGTGWTFGSGTRLTVV.

This clonotype was counted between two and nine times. The chain has TRBV5-1 and TRBJ2-6, with D perhaps TRBD2 (5 bases). This CDR3 is built from 16 residues. Looked up from germline, CDR1 is SGHRS and CDR2 is YFSETQ. V lost 4 bases and J lost 1, with 12 bases in between. CDR3 bases: TGCGCCAGCAGCGACGACCCGGGGTCTGGGGCCAACGTCCTGACTTTC. This gives the protein CASSDDPGSGANVLTF.

This clonotype was recorded a few times. This chain uses TRBV15 with TRBJ2-1; D uncertain. Deletions cut 5 bases from V and 0 bases from J, with 17 bases between. The germline V gene has CDR1 LNHNV and CDR2 YYDKDF (reference sequence). The CDR3 is 17 amino acids. The CDR3 loop is CATSPRPVGSSYNEQFF. The DNA of the CDR3 is TGTGCCACCAGCCCCCGGCCAGTAGGAAGCTCCTACAATGAGCAGTTCTTC.

This clonotype showed up just a few times. The chain couples TRBV20-1 to TRBJ1-2; maybe TRBD1 (6 bases). Germline CDR1 reads DFQATT; CDR2 reads SNEGSKA (reference sequence). Trimming left V 7 bases short and J 3 bases short, with 12 bases between. This CDR3 is 12 amino acids long. CDR3 region: CSGGGRHYGYTF. The CDR3 bases are TGCAGTGGCGGGGGGCGTCACTATGGCTACACCTTC.